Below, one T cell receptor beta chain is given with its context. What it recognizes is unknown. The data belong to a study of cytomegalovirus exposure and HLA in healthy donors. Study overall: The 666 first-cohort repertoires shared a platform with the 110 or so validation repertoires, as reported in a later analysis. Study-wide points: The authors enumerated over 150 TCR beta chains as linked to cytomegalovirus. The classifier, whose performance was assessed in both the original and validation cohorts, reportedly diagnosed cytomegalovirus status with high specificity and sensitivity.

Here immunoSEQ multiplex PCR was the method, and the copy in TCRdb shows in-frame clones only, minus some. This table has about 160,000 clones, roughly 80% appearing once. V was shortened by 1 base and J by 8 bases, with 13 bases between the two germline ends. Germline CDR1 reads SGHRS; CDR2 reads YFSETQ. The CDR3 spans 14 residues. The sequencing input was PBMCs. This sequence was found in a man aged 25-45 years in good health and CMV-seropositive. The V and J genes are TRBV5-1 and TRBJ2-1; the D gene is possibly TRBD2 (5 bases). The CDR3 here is CASSLLRTGDEQFF. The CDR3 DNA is TGCGCCAGCAGCTTGTTACGGACCGGGGATGAGCAGTTCTTC.